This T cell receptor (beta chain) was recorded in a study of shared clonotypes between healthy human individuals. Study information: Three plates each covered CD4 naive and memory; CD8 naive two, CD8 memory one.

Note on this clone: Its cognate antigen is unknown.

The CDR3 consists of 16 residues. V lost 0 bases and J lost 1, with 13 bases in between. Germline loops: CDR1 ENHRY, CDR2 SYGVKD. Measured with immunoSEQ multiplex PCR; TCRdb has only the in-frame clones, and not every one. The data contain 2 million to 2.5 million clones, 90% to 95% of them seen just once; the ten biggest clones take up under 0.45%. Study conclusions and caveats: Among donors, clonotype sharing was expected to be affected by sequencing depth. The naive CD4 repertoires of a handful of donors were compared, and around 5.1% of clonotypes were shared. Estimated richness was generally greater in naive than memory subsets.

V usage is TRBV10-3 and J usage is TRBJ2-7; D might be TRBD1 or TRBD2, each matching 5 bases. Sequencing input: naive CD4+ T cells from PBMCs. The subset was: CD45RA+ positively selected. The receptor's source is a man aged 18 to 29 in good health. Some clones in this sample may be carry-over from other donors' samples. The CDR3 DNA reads TGTGCCATCAGTGAGTCGAGGGACGGAGAATCCTACGAGCAGTACTTC. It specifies CAISESRDGESYEQYF.